This T cell receptor beta chain was sequenced for a study of shared clonotypes between healthy human individuals. Study overall: The donor pool was made up of two women and three men aged 18 to 49.

This clone was recorded a few times. The antigen is unknown. This CDR3 region has 13 residues. Looked up from germline, CDR1 is SSHAT and CDR2 is FNYEAQ (reference sequence). Study observations and caveats: It was anticipated that sequencing depth would influence how many clonotypes donors shared.

Roughly 33,000 T cell genomes, or 200 ng DNA, went into the sorted-subset replicate PCRs. Only in-frame clones appear in the TCRdb table, and some are missing; sequencing was by immunoSEQ multiplex PCR. The sample records some 2 million clones, about 95% being singletons. Naive CD8 cells were CD45RO-negative, positively selected for CCR7, excluding terminally differentiated effector memory CD45RA+ cells. The V gene is TRBV7-7, the J gene TRBJ2-1; TRBD2 might be the D (5 bases). The origin of this receptor is a man in his late teens or twenties in good health. Sequencing was done on a sample of naive CD8+ T cells sorted from blood. The CDR3 loop reads CASAIDPYNEQFF. The CDR3 coding sequence is TGTGCTAGCGCCATAGACCCCTACAATGAGCAGTTCTTC.